These T cell receptor beta chains were read from a single sample in a study of naive and memory T cell subsets. MiXCR, run by TCRdb on the UMI-ligation and nested PCR reads, gives a single entry per CDR3 protein. The sample comprises about 25,000 distinct CDR3 sequences, around 5.2% of which are singletons, and approximately 8% rests with the top ten. Sequenced: blood. The receptors originated from an adult in good health. Both conserved end residues are part of each CDR3. D genes are given only for firm matches. Clone size is given as once, few, many, or a class for an expanded clone.

v_call: TRBV10-3
j_call: TRBJ2-3
d_call: NA
cdr3_length: 14
clone_size: many
cdr3_nt: TGTGCCATCAGTGAGTCGAGGGGCACAGATACGCAGTATTTT
cdr3_aa: CAISESRGTDTQYF

v_call: TRBV7-2
j_call: TRBJ2-3
d_call: TRBD2
cdr3_length: 15
clone_size: many
cdr3_nt: TGTGCCAGCAGCTTAAGCGGGATCAGCGCAGATACGCAGTATTTT
cdr3_aa: CASSLSGISADTQYF

v_call: TRBV4-3
j_call: TRBJ2-1
d_call: NA
cdr3_length: 17
clone_size: many
cdr3_nt: TGCGCCAGCAGCCAAGATAGGAGCGGAGGACGCTACAATGAGCAGTTCTTC
cdr3_aa: CASSQDRSGGRYNEQFF

v_call: TRBV29-1
j_call: TRBJ1-5
d_call: NA
cdr3_length: 14
clone_size: many
cdr3_nt: TGCAGCGTTGAAGACCAGGCGTGCAATCAGCCCCAGCATTTT
cdr3_aa: CSVEDQACNQPQHF

v_call: TRBV12-3/TRBV12-4
j_call: TRBJ2-2
d_call: NA
cdr3_length: 14
clone_size: many
cdr3_nt: TGTGCCAGCAGTTTCGATGCCGCGACGGAGGAGCTGTTTTTT
cdr3_aa: CASSFDAATEELFF

v_call: TRBV19
j_call: TRBJ1-1
d_call: NA
cdr3_length: 15
clone_size: few
cdr3_nt: TGTGCCAGTAGTATCCAACCCCTTCGGATTTTTGAAGCTTTCTTT
cdr3_aa: CASSIQPLRIFEAFF

v_call: TRBV3-1
j_call: TRBJ2-2
d_call: TRBD1
cdr3_length: 15
clone_size: many
cdr3_nt: TGTGCCAGCAGCTGGACAGGGGCGAACACCGGGGAGCTGTTTTTT
cdr3_aa: CASSWTGANTGELFF

v_call: TRBV7-9
j_call: TRBJ2-5
d_call: NA
cdr3_length: 14
clone_size: many
cdr3_nt: TGTGCCAGCAGCTTAGACAGAACCGGCGAGACCCAGTACTTC
cdr3_aa: CASSLDRTGETQYF

v_call: TRBV10-3
j_call: TRBJ1-3
d_call: NA
cdr3_length: 11
clone_size: many
cdr3_nt: TGTGCCATTCGTGGGGTCAACACCATATATTTT
cdr3_aa: CAIRGVNTIYF

v_call: TRBV4-1
j_call: TRBJ2-2
d_call: NA
cdr3_length: 16
clone_size: many
cdr3_nt: TGCGCCAGCAGCCAAGGGTGGAGGGAGAACACCGGGGAGCTGTTTTTT
cdr3_aa: CASSQGWRENTGELFF

v_call: TRBV6-2/TRBV6-3
j_call: TRBJ2-7
d_call: NA
cdr3_length: 15
clone_size: many
cdr3_nt: TGTGCCAGCAGTTACTCGATTCAGAACTCCTACGAGCAGTACTTC
cdr3_aa: CASSYSIQNSYEQYF

v_call: TRBV4-1
j_call: TRBJ2-3
d_call: NA
cdr3_length: 17
clone_size: many
cdr3_nt: TGCGCCAGCAGCCCATTGGGGGACACCTCTAGCACAGATACGCAGTATTTT
cdr3_aa: CASSPLGDTSSTDTQYF

v_call: TRBV2
j_call: TRBJ1-2
d_call: TRBD1
cdr3_length: 13
clone_size: many
cdr3_nt: TGTGCCAGCAGTCCGGACAGGGACTATGGCTACACCTTC
cdr3_aa: CASSPDRDYGYTF

v_call: TRBV2
j_call: TRBJ2-2
d_call: TRBD1
cdr3_length: 17
clone_size: many
cdr3_nt: TGTGCCAGCCAACCTAAAAGACAGGGCGGAAACACCGGGGAGCTGTTTTTT
cdr3_aa: CASQPKRQGGNTGELFF

v_call: TRBV28
j_call: TRBJ2-1
d_call: NA
cdr3_length: 17
clone_size: many
cdr3_nt: TGTGCCAGCAGGCCCGCTGGCCTTCCCAAAAAGAACAATGAGCAGTTCTTC
cdr3_aa: CASRPAGLPKKNNEQFF

v_call: TRBV29-1
j_call: TRBJ1-1
d_call: NA
cdr3_length: 11
clone_size: many
cdr3_nt: TGCAGCGTGCCGGGTAACACTGAAGCTTTCTTT
cdr3_aa: CSVPGNTEAFF

v_call: TRBV3-1
j_call: TRBJ1-1
d_call: NA
cdr3_length: 12
clone_size: many
cdr3_nt: TGTGCCAGCGCCCCAGGAAACACTGAAGCTTTCTTT
cdr3_aa: CASAPGNTEAFF

v_call: TRBV20-1
j_call: TRBJ1-1
d_call: NA
cdr3_length: 14
clone_size: medium-sized
cdr3_nt: TGCAGTGCTAGAGACCTTCCTCGAGACACTGAAGCTTTCTTT
cdr3_aa: CSARDLPRDTEAFF

v_call: TRBV7-6
j_call: TRBJ2-1
d_call: NA
cdr3_length: 18
clone_size: few
cdr3_nt: TGTGCCAGCAGTTCCTCGGCCCCCTTAGCGAACCTCTACAATGAGCAGTTCTTC
cdr3_aa: CASSSSAPLANLYNEQFF

v_call: TRBV4-2
j_call: TRBJ2-7
d_call: NA
cdr3_length: 12
clone_size: few
cdr3_nt: TGTGCCAGCAGCCAAGAATATGGGGAGCAGTACTTC
cdr3_aa: CASSQEYGEQYF

v_call: TRBV19
j_call: TRBJ1-1
d_call: TRBD1
cdr3_length: 18
clone_size: few
cdr3_nt: TGTGCCACCAAAGAAGGGCCTCACACGACAGGGATCATCACTGAAGCTTTCTTT
cdr3_aa: CATKEGPHTTGIITEAFF

v_call: TRBV12-3/TRBV12-4
j_call: TRBJ2-7
d_call: NA
cdr3_length: 18
clone_size: medium-sized
cdr3_nt: TGTGCCAGCAGTTGGGATACAAGCCGAGTTAGGAGCTCCTACGAGCAGTACTTC
cdr3_aa: CASSWDTSRVRSSYEQYF

v_call: TRBV6-5
j_call: TRBJ1-2
d_call: NA
cdr3_length: 15
clone_size: many
cdr3_nt: TGTGCCAGCAGTTACGCGCTACAGGGAATATATGGCTACACCTTC
cdr3_aa: CASSYALQGIYGYTF

v_call: TRBV28
j_call: TRBJ2-7
d_call: TRBD1
cdr3_length: 13
clone_size: many
cdr3_nt: TGTGCCAGCAGTTTGGGACAGGGATACGAGCAGTACTTC
cdr3_aa: CASSLGQGYEQYF

v_call: TRBV19
j_call: TRBJ1-4
d_call: NA
cdr3_length: 14
clone_size: few
cdr3_nt: TGTGCCAGTAGTATTGGCAGGAAGAATGAAAAACTGTTTTTT
cdr3_aa: CASSIGRKNEKLFF